This note documents a single TCR beta chain sequence. Produced via immunoSEQ multiplex PCR; TCRdb's table is partial and in-frame only. The sample holds under 90,000 clones, 90% seen once. CDR1 is KGHSH, CDR2 LQKENI, per germline. The ends lost 4 bases at V and 2 bases at J; junction bases unmatched: 3. The CDR3 consists of 15 residues. This entry comes from a study of OX40 agonist ivuxolimab in advanced cancers. Study as a whole: An agonistic human IgG2 monoclonal antibody against OX40 (CD134) was given.

This chain uses TRBV18 with TRBJ1-3, with TRBD1 identical over 9 bases. This clonotype was obtained from an adult with an advanced solid tumor such as melanoma, head and neck, liver or kidney cancer. The sequenced sample was CD4+ or CD8+ T cells sorted from blood, obtained in a trial of the OX40 agonist ivuxolimab. The DNA of the CDR3 is TGTGCCAGCTCACGGGACAGGGAAACTGGAAACACCATATATTTT. It codes for CASSRDRETGNTIYF.